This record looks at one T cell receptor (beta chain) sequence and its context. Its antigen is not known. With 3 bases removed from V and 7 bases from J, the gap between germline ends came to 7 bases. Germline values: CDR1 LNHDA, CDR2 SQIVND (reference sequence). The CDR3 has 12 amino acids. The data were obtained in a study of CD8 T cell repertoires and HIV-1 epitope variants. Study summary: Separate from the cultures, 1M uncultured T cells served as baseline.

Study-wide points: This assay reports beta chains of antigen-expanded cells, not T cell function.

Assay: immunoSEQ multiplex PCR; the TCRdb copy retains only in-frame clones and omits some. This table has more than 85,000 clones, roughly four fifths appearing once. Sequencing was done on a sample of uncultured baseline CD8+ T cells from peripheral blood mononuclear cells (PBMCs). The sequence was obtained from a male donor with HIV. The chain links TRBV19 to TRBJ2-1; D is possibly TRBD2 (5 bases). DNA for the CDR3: TGTGCCAGTAGTATGGGGAGAAATGAGCAGTTCTTC. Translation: CASSMGRNEQFF.